Listed here are 28 T cell receptor beta chains from one sample, sequenced in a study of T cells after yellow fever vaccination. TCRdb re-called the 5' RACE reads through MiXCR, storing one row per CDR3 protein. The repertoire holds 350,000 to 450,000 distinct CDR3 sequences, with about 17% as singletons. Here the sequenced sample was PBMCs, taken before the yellow fever booster vaccination. All receptors come from a man younger than 30 who received the YFV17D yellow fever vaccine.

This clonotype was seen more than once but under ten times. The chain is built from TRBV6-5 and TRBJ2-3; 10 nucleotides line up with TRBD2. The CDR3 is 15 residues long. Per the germline V gene, CDR1 is MNHEY and CDR2 is SVGAGI. Trimming cost V 2 bases and J 2 bases; bases outside gene matches: 1. The CDR3 nucleotides are TGTGCCAGCAGTTACCTAGCGGGGGCCACAGATACGCAGTATTTT. Translated, it gives CASSYLAGATDTQYF.

V is TRBV24-1 and J is TRBJ2-2; D possibly corresponds to TRBD2 (6 bases). The V gene's germline CDR1 is KGHDR and CDR2 SFDVKD. The V and J ends lost 0 bases and 0 bases respectively, with 10 bases between them. This CDR3 has 17 amino acids. CDR3 DNA: TGTGCCACCAGTGATTTGGTCCCGGGGGCGAACACCGGGGAGCTGTTTTTT. Translating it yields CATSDLVPGANTGELFF.

The CDR3 spells CASSLVLGLNEKLFF. CDR3 nucleotides: TGCGCCAGCAGCTTGGTCTTGGGACTAAATGAAAAACTGTTTTTT. The V call is TRBV5-1, the J call TRBJ1-4; D perhaps matches TRBD1 (5 bases). There are 15 residues in the CDR3. The V end lost 0 bases, the J end lost 5 bases, and 11 bases lay between the germline ends. Germline loops: CDR1 SGHRS, CDR2 YFSETQ.

J is TRBJ1-5 and V is TRBV2; D unresolved. The germline CDR1 and CDR2 sequences are SNHLY and FYNNEI. V was clipped by 8 bases and J by 5 bases, with 16 bases between them. There are 14 residues in the CDR3. This chain's CDR3 is CASGGRHLDQPQHF. CDR3 nucleotide sequence: TGTGCCAGCGGAGGAAGGCACTTAGATCAGCCCCAGCATTTT.

The table lists this clonotype with a few counts. V gene TRBV20-1 combines with J gene TRBJ2-1, with no clear D. This CDR3 has 15 amino acids. Germline-derived CDR1 and CDR2 are DFQATT and SNEGSKA (reference sequence). Trimming left V 3 bases short and J 0 bases short, with 12 bases between. The CDR3 region is CSARGFESSYNEQFF. The DNA of the CDR3 is TGCAGTGCTAGGGGGTTCGAGAGCTCCTACAATGAGCAGTTCTTC.

This clonotype was observed a few times. This chain links TRBV7-2 with TRBJ1-3, with TRBD1 as a possible D gene (5 bases). V lost 5 bases, J lost 0 bases, and 11 bases lay in between. This CDR3 is built from 15 residues. CDR1 is SGHTA and CDR2 is FQGNSA in the germline V gene. The CDR3 is CASSPYRLSGNTIYF. For the CDR3, the DNA is TGTGCCAGCAGCCCATACAGGCTCTCTGGAAACACCATATATTTT.

The rearrangement joins TRBV7-9 to TRBJ1-3; D is unresolved. CDR1 and CDR2 from the germline V gene are SEHNR and FQNEAQ (reference sequence). Trimming removed 2 bases from V and 2 bases from J, with 4 bases in between. CDR3 length: 13 residues. The CDR3: CASSLQTGNTIYF. CDR3 nucleotide sequence: TGTGCCAGCAGCTTACAGACTGGAAACACCATATATTTT.

CDR3 protein: CASSLTAPPSGNTIYF. CDR3 DNA sequence: TGTGCCAGCAGCTTGACAGCCCCACCCTCTGGAAACACCATATATTTT. The chain has TRBV7-2 and TRBJ1-3, with D tentatively TRBD1 (5 bases). The CDR3 consists of 16 residues. Per the germline V gene, CDR1 is SGHTA and CDR2 is FQGNSA. The ends were cut back, 3 bases at V and 0 bases at J, with 12 bases in the middle. The variable domain in full, with the rest retrieved from reference TRBV7-2 and TRBJ1-3, is GAGVSQSPSNKVTEKGKDVELRCDPISGHTALYWYRQSLGQGLEFLIYFQGNSAPDKSGLPSDRFSAERTGGSVSTLTIQRTQQEDSAVYLCASSLTAPPSGNTIYFGEGSWLTVV.

This clonotype was seen a handful of times. The chain combines TRBV7-9 with TRBJ1-1, with no clear D. Germline CDR1 and CDR2: SEHNR and FQNEAQ (reference sequence). The CDR3 totals 12 residues. Trimming removed 6 bases from V and 0 bases from J, with 5 bases in between. The CDR3 protein is CASSTLNTEAFF. CDR3 bases: TGTGCCAGCAGTACGCTGAACACTGAAGCTTTCTTT.

This clonotype appeared once. This chain joins TRBV11-3 and TRBJ1-1; D gene unclear. The CDR3 is 15 amino acids. Germline values: CDR1 SGHNT, CDR2 YENEEA. V was pared by 1 base and J by 5 bases, with 14 bases between. The CDR3 nucleotides are TGTGCCAGCAGCTTAGGAGGAGGGTCGGCGACTGAAGCTTTCTTT. Protein product: CASSLGGGSATEAFF.

This clonotype appeared a few times. The CDR3 nucleotides read TGCGCCAGTCCGGGACAGCTCCCTAATGGCTACACCTTC. It translates to CASPGQLPNGYTF. V and J are TRBV10-1 and TRBJ1-2, with TRBD1 matching over 7 bases. The CDR3 sequence is 13 residues long. Looked up from germline, CDR1 is WNHNN and CDR2 is SYGVQD (reference sequence). J lost 6 bases, V lost 9 bases, and 10 bases had no gene match.

The genes are TRBV20-1 and TRBJ2-2, with no clear D. This CDR3 spans 13 amino acids. V gave up 1 base and J gave up 4 bases, with 7 bases separating them. Germline V gene data show CDR1 as DFQATT and CDR2 as SNEGSKA (reference sequence). The CDR3 DNA follows: TGCAGTGCTAGAGCCCCTGGCACCGGGGAGCTGTTTTTT. It encodes CSARAPGTGELFF.

This clonotype was seen more than once but under ten times. The V gene is TRBV7-9, the J gene TRBJ1-1; the D gene is possibly TRBD1 (5 bases). Germline lookup yields CDR1 SEHNR and CDR2 FQNEAQ (reference sequence). V lost 3 bases, J lost 8 bases, and 10 bases lay in between. The CDR3 spans 12 residues. The CDR3 bases are TGTGCCAGCAGCTTGGTCGGGGGAGAAGCTTTCTTT. Translating gives CASSLVGGEAFF.

This rearrangement joins TRBV30 to TRBJ2-5; D is undetermined. This CDR3 is 14 amino acids long. Germline CDR1 reads GTSNPN; CDR2 reads SVGIG (reference sequence). Between the trimmed V and J ends, which lost 2 bases and 5 bases, there was a span of 15 bases. CDR3 amino acids: CAWSPARLQETQYF. DNA of the CDR3: TGTGCCTGGAGTCCAGCTAGGCTGCAGGAGACCCAGTACTTC.

This clonotype has a handful of counts. The V and J genes are TRBV3-1 and TRBJ2-1, with 9 bases identical to TRBD1. This CDR3 has 16 residues. V dropped 5 bases and J dropped 10; count of bases not matched to a gene: 15. CDR1 and CDR2 (germline): LGHDT, YNNKEL (reference sequence). The DNA of the CDR3 is TGTGCCAGCAGCGATGCCCGGACAGGGGATCCGGGGGAGCAGTTCTTC. Translated: CASSDARTGDPGEQFF.

In its sample, this clonotype was seen many times. Since no conserved phenylalanine or tryptophan closes the CDR3, a read error is the likely cause. The DNA is left out, because the CDR3 cannot be placed on it with certainty; the CDR3 is given as TCRdb lists it. The chain employs TRBV5-1 and TRBJ2-4; the DNA was not used to check the table's D call, TRBD2. CDR1 is SGHRS and CDR2 is YFSETQ in the germline V gene. 9 amino acids form the CDR3, both terminal residues included. CDR3: CASSLYGGL.

The chain recombines TRBV9 with TRBJ2-2; D is perhaps TRBD2 (6 bases). Germline loops: CDR1 SGDLS, CDR2 YYNGEE. This CDR3 region has 16 residues. Trimming shortened V by 4 bases and J by 8 bases, and 21 bases separated the two germline ends. CDR3 in amino acids: CASSSKIAAGPGELFF. CDR3 coding DNA: TGTGCCAGCAGCTCTAAAATCGCAGCGGGCCCAGGGGAGCTGTTTTTT.

The table lists this clonotype with a few counts. The J gene is TRBJ1-1, the V gene TRBV9, with TRBD1 matching 8 bases. Germline CDR1 and CDR2: SGDLS and YYNGEE. The CDR3 contains 14 residues. The trim removed 3 bases at V and 4 bases at J, leaving 5 bases unmatched. The CDR3 sequence: CASSALTGGTEAFF. The CDR3 region has the DNA TGTGCCAGCAGCGCATTAACAGGGGGCACTGAAGCTTTCTTT.

The chain joins TRBV20-1 to TRBJ2-1; 8 positions agree with TRBD1. The CDR3 extends over 16 amino acids. CDR1 DFQATT and CDR2 SNEGSKA come from the germline V gene (reference sequence). The trim removed 6 bases at V and 0 bases at J, leaving 10 bases unmatched. The CDR3 spells CSAPRRGQGSYNEQFF. CDR3 in DNA: TGCAGTGCCCCCCGGCGTGGACAGGGCTCCTACAATGAGCAGTTCTTC.

V gene TRBV20-1 combines with J gene TRBJ2-3; D is undetermined. Trimming pared 3 bases from V and 4 bases from J, leaving 5 bases between. CDR3 size: 11 residues. CDR1 is DFQATT, CDR2 SNEGSKA, per germline (reference sequence). CDR3 in amino acids: CSASWADTQYF. CDR3 in DNA: TGCAGTGCTAGTTGGGCAGATACGCAGTATTTT.

This clonotype occurred a few times. J is TRBJ1-1 and V is TRBV9; weak D call: TRBD1 (6 bases). V dropped 4 bases and J dropped 10 bases, with 20 bases sitting between them. Looked up from germline, CDR1 is SGDLS and CDR2 is YYNGEE. The CDR3 loop spans 14 amino acids. CDR3 protein: CASSFSAGERVAFF. The CDR3 region has the DNA TGTGCCAGCAGCTTCTCCGCAGGGGAAAGGGTAGCTTTCTTT. The full variable domain, rest sourced from reference TRBV9 and TRBJ1-1, is DSGVTQTPKHLITATGQRVTLRCSPRSGDLSVYWYQQSLDQGLQFLIQYYNGEERAKGNILERFSAQQFPDLHSELNLSSLELGDSALYFCASSFSAGERVAFFGQGTRLTVV.

V usage is TRBV5-6 and J usage is TRBJ2-3; 12 bases match TRBD2. The V gene's germline CDR1 is SGHDT and CDR2 YYEEEE. The length of the CDR3 is 16 residues. Germline trimming cut 4 bases from V and 6 bases from J; bases unmatched to any gene: 9. DNA of the CDR3: TGTGCCAGCAGCGAAATCCTAGCGGGGGGGCGCGATACGCAGTATTTT. Translation: CASSEILAGGRDTQYF.

The J gene is TRBJ2-5, the V gene TRBV7-6; TRBD2 agrees at 10 bases. The CDR3 consists of 17 residues. J was trimmed by 1 base and V by 0 bases; bases with no gene match: 5. Germline V lookup: CDR1 SGHVS, CDR2 FNYEAQ. CDR3: CASSLALAGDFQETQYF. CDR3 DNA: TGTGCCAGCAGCTTAGCGCTAGCGGGGGACTTCCAAGAGACCCAGTACTTC.

This clonotype was recorded a few times. The gene calls are TRBV27 and TRBJ1-2; 11 nucleotides agree with TRBD1. CDR1 and CDR2 (germline): MNHEY, SMNVEV (reference sequence). Trimming at V came to 7 bases and at J to 8 bases, leaving 12 bases not matched to a gene. The CDR3 extends over 15 amino acids. The DNA of the CDR3 is TGTGCCAGCACCCGGGACAGGGGGGATTTCGGCGGCTACACCTTC. This gives the protein CASTRDRGDFGGYTF.

Relative to its sample, this clonotype is medium-sized. V is TRBV6-4 and J is TRBJ2-1; 10 bases line up with TRBD2. The germline V gene has CDR1 MRHNA and CDR2 SNTAGT. The length of the CDR3 is 15 residues. The V and J ends lost 4 bases and 2 bases, in that order; junction bases with no gene match: 2. CDR3 DNA: TGTGCCAGCAGTGGGACTAGCGGAACCTACAATGAGCAGTTCTTC. Translation gives CASSGTSGTYNEQFF.

The V gene is TRBV7-9, the J gene TRBJ1-2, with 8 bases that match TRBD1. With V trimmed by 1 base and J by 6 bases, 13 bases remained unmatched. The CDR3 sequence is 17 residues long. From germline, CDR1 is SEHNR and CDR2 FQNEAQ (reference sequence). The CDR3 coding sequence is TGTGCCAGCAGCTTAGATTGGACAGGGTTGCTGGTGGATGGCTACACCTTC. Its translation is CASSLDWTGLLVDGYTF.

A few counts support this clonotype. This sequence joins TRBV12-3 or TRBV12-4 and TRBJ2-1, with a possible D match to TRBD2 (5 bases). Trimming took off 2 bases at V and 6 bases at J, with 11 bases between the two ends. The CDR3 length is 14 residues. CDR3 nucleotides: TGTGCCAGCAGTTTATCTGGGCGGGCCAATGAGCAGTTCTTC. It is translated as CASSLSGRANEQFF.

This clonotype was picked up many times. The chain combines TRBV6-2 or TRBV6-3 with TRBJ2-2; D may be TRBD1 or TRBD2 (5 bases each). From germline, CDR1 is MNHEY and CDR2 SVGEGT. The V end was cut by 6 bases, the J end by 0 bases, with 11 bases between. The CDR3 spans 15 residues. Here the CDR3 reads CASSSGTTNTGELFF. The CDR3 DNA reads as TGTGCCAGCAGCTCCGGGACCACGAACACCGGGGAGCTGTTTTTT.